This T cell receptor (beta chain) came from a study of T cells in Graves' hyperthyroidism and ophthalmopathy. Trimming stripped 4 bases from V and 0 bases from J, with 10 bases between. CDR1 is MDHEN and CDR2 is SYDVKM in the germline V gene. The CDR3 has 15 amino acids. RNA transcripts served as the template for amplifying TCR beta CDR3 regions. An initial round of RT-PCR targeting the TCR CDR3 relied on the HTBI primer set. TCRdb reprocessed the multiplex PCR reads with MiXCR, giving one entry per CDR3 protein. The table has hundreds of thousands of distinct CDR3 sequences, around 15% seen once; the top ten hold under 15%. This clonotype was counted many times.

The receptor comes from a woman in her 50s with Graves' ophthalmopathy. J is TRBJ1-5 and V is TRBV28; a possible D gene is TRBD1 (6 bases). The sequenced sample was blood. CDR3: CASSSTGHSNQPQHF. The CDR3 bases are TGTGCCAGCAGTTCCACGGGACATAGCAATCAGCCCCAGCATTTT.